This T cell receptor (beta chain) was profiled in a study of radiation and T cells in renal cell carcinoma (dated by TCRdb to the early 2020s). For the wider study: Samples came from a clinical trial, in which primary renal cell carcinomas received 15 Gy stereotactic body radiation therapy followed by nephrectomy 4 weeks later. TCR beta sequencing covered over 50 samples in total, comprising some 26 tumors and roughly 27 peripheral blood samples. Across all 50 or so samples, around 4,000,000 unique CDR3 nucleotide sequences, encoding approximately 2.5 million unique CDR3 amino acid sequences, were identified.

TCR beta libraries were generated from genomic DNA with the immunoSEQ kit, following the manufacturer's recommendations. Library preparation used a first multiplex PCR with proprietary primers, then a second PCR adding unique barcodes, with bead cleanups after each round. A positive control reaction and a negative control reaction, both provided in the kit, were run with every batch of samples. The final libraries were assessed on an Agilent 4200 TapeStation D1000 ScreenTape, pooled by volume, and quantified by qPCR. Sequencing was performed on an Illumina NextSeq500 with a MidOutput 150-cycle cartridge, and 156 Read1 and 15 Index1 cycles were run with kit custom primers. The pooled library was loaded at approximately 1 pM, with a roughly 20% PhiX control spiked in. Per the authors' processing: Vendor-processed data were analyzed in R, and a clonotype was defined as all T cells sharing the same CDR3 nucleotide sequence. In the clone abundance analyses, frequencies in each sample were normalized to that sample's 10,000 most abundant clones. Public T cell clones, which averaged fewer than five per sample, were excluded before analysis. An abundance difference of at least 32-fold between compartments was the criterion for calling clonotypes tumor-enriched or baseline blood-enriched. A beta-binomial differential abundance model was applied to find clonotypes that expanded or contracted between blood time points. The Baroni-Urbani and Buser coefficient was used to measure tumor-blood repertoire similarity, and groups were compared with two-tailed Wilcoxon tests in R. TCRdb mirrors the immuneACCESS table, restricted to in-frame sequences. Some clones are absent from its copies; in checked studies, under half trace to an unresolved V gene, and the reason for the others is unknown. V, J and clone size reflect that table, while D and trimming were determined from the DNA. The sample table lists around 80,000 clones, 82% of them with a count of one. The ten largest account for almost 6% of the sample.

From the cysteine through the phenylalanine, the CDR3 covers 15 amino acids. Only the CDR3 part of the read is kept: 45 bases, read in frame from the first base. V is pared back by 6 bases and J by 2 bases, with 16 bases lying between the germline termini. The germline V gene (reference sequence) sets CDR1 to LNHDA and CDR2 to SQIVND. As to this clone: Its antigen target is currently unknown. The sample holds no much larger clone one base away, and base qualities are not on file.

General conclusions and limits of the study: Top tumor clonotypes rose in blood from baseline to 2 weeks post-radiation, then contracted by 4 weeks, suggesting transient expansion of tumor-resident clones. Because pretreatment tumor biopsies were not available, the study could not determine whether clonotypes were already present within the tumor at baseline. Changes in the blood repertoire were not tracked past 4 weeks after treatment. Effects of radiation dose or scheduling on the TCR repertoire could not be addressed with the single-armed trial design.

The sample's time point label, decoded: blood 2 weeks post-SBRT. The sample's treatment or condition, from its label and the paper: 15 Gy SBRT to primary tumor, nephrectomy 4 weeks later. Serial peripheral blood from radiation-treated patients was sampled at baseline, 2 weeks and 4 weeks after SBRT to track tumor-enriched clonotypes. Renal cell carcinoma with clear cell pathology was present in all patients. The QIAamp DNA Blood Mini Kit (Qiagen) was used to prepare genomic DNA for TCR sequencing. The analyses included only samples that passed all quality control checks. This chain joins TRBV19 to TRBJ1-1; TRBD1 might be the D gene, on 5 matching bases. This clonotype was sampled from a man aged 60 to 69 with renal cell carcinoma. The input for sequencing was blood, taken from a patient whose treatment included radiotherapy and nephrectomy. The CDR3 corresponds to CASSTYPGLNTEAFF. The sequence in DNA is TGTGCCAGTAGCACCTATCCGGGACTCAACACTGAAGCTTTCTTT.